This T cell receptor (beta chain) was recovered during a study of blood T cells in healthy people across ages (dated by TCRdb to between 2015 and 2017). The study in broad terms: In model experiments, template switching captured about one uniquely barcoded TCR beta cDNA molecule for every two T cells. The study measured age-related changes in TCR beta repertoire diversity using deep sequencing normalized with unique cDNA molecular identifiers. The donors were split into four age groups: young (average about 16 years), middle-aged (over 35), aged (more than 55) and long-lived (over 75). To avoid experimental bias, donors of different ages were spread randomly across the sequencing lanes. Two additional independent replicas of 1 million unique cDNA reads from the same blood draw were analyzed for two donors (one aged 18 to 30 and one aged 80 or older). Overall study results and their limits: As age increased, observed TCR beta diversity per million T cells dropped in a roughly linear way, and a significant reduction was already evident by age about 36. Compared with the aged group, the long-lived group had more naive CD4+ T cells, fewer expanded clones and increased TCR diversity, a pattern suggesting age selection. Conclusive comparison of naive and antigen-experienced compartments was prevented by the profiling of bulk unsorted PBMCs. The CMV infection status of donors was not known, potentially confounding age-related changes in expanded clonotypes. Estimates of total diversity from one million sequenced T cells were regarded as lower bounds and underestimates. Observed TCR beta diversity correlated strongly with the percentage of naive T cells measured by flow cytometry.

Receptors were amplified or captured by 5' RACE. Sequenced on an Illumina HiSeq 2500. A second roughly 7 to 12 cycle PCR used a sample-barcoded 5' primer and a J-beta primer mix. A template-switch 5' adaptor carrying 12 random nucleotides introduced a unique molecular identifier onto each TCR beta cDNA molecule. Each sample yielded at least 2.5 million CDR3-containing paired-end reads. First-strand cDNA synthesis was performed from all RNA using the Mint cDNA synthesis kit, with priming by a TRBC-specific oligonucleotide. All cDNA was treated with uracil-DNA glycosylase and then went through a first 18-cycle PCR with the universal primers M1SS and BC2_uni_R. On the authors' methods: For normalization, 1 million high-quality reads, each with a distinct molecular identifier, were randomly selected from each sample. Reads sharing molecular identifiers were discarded rather than binned into consensus sequences. MiTCR, set to a Q25 quality threshold and the strictest error-elimination algorithm, was used for CDR3 identification, clonotype clustering and error correction. A nonparametric unseen species model with Euler transformation was used to estimate lower-bound total TCR beta diversity. TCRdb trimmed the raw reads at Q25, called clones with MiXCR and kept productive beta chains. Every CDR3 protein is listed once, alongside the most common genes and DNA of its rows. These V and J calls originate from TCRdb's pipeline instead of the authors' own analysis. The sample yields approximately 1.5 million distinct CDR3 sequences; about 35% were counted once. About 11% of the sample belongs to the ten largest clones.

The CDR3 numbers 17 residues from cysteine through phenylalanine. CDR3 DNA only is kept here, 51 bases in frame from base 1. From V the trimming removes 7 bases and from J it removes 6 bases, while the gene matches leave 19 bases of the junction unaccounted for. Looking up the germline V gene yields CDR1 MNHNS and CDR2 SASEGT. This clonotype has more than one count but fewer than ten. Its binding antigen is unknown. Per-base quality was not reported, and no clone a single base away is much larger than it. The donors were roughly 40 Caucasian individuals from Russia, aged 6 to 90 years, who were systemically healthy. Each donor gave 8 to 10 milliliters of peripheral blood, drawn into EDTA-treated Vacutainer tubes. Ficoll-Paque density-gradient centrifugation was used to isolate PBMCs, with at least 6.5 million obtained per sample. Total RNA was extracted from PBMCs with Trizol reagent, with at least 6 micrograms obtained per sample. For every donor, flow cytometry on a PBMC aliquot measured the percentage of naive CD45RAhigh/CD27high T cells.

Source material: blood. The source of this sequence is a woman under 40 in good health. The rearrangement combines TRBV6-1 with TRBJ1-1, and TRBD1 aligns with 8 junction nucleotides. The nucleotide sequence is given as TGTGCCAGCAAGGACAGGGTGATGGTGGGTCCCTGGGCTGAAGCTTTCTTT. Its coded protein is CASKDRVMVGPWAEAFF.